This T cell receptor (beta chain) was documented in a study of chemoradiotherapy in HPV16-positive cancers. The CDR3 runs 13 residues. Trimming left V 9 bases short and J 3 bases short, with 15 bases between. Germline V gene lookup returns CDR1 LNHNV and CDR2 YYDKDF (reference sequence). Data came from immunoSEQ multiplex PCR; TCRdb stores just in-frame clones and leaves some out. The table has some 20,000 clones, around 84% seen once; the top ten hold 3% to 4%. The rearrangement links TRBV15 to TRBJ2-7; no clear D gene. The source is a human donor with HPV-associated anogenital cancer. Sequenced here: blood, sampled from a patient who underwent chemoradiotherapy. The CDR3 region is CATSPTESYEQYF. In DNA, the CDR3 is TGTGCCACATCACCGACCGAGAGCTACGAGCAGTACTTC.